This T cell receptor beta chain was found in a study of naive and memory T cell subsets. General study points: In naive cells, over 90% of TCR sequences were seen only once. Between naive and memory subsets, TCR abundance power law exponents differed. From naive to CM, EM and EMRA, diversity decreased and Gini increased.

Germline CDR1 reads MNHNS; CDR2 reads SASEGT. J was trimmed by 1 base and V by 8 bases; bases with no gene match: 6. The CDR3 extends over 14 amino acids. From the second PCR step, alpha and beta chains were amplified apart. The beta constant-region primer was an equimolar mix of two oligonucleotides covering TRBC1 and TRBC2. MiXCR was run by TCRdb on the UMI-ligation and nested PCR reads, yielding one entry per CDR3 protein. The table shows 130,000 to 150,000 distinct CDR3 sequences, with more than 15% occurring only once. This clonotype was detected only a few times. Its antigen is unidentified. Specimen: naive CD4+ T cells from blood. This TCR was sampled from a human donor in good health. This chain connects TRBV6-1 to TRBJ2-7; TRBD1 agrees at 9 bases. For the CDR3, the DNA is TGTGCCAGCGCGGGACAGGGAATATCCTACGAGCAGTACTTC. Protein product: CASAGQGISYEQYF.